The 20 T cell receptor beta chains below all came from one sample that was sequenced in a study of beta chain features in type 1 diabetes (dated by TCRdb to the late 2010s). Their antigens are not known. Library preparation was by the immunoSEQ multiplex PCR assay. The entire isolated RNA was reverse transcribed using the High Capacity cDNA Reverse Transcription Kit, and thus expressed TCRB transcripts were sequenced. TCRdb stores this immuneACCESS table with in-frame sequences only. Part of the clones is absent; in the studies checked, under half of the shortfall reflects unresolved V genes, and no reason is known for the rest. The sample table shows 150,000 to 200,000 clones, and over 55% are seen once. The leading ten clones occupy about 0.081% of the sample. Points the paper makes about the study in general: A moderate but significant shortening of TCRB CDR3 length was observed in type 1 diabetes patients in all four CD4+ subsets.

The sample comprised naive CD4+ T cells from blood. Per the publication, the cell subset or site label means: true naive CD4+ T cells. Receptor source: a man younger than 45 with type 1 diabetes.

The gene calls are TRBV4-2 and TRBJ1-2, with 7 bases lining up with TRBD1. Losses at the gene ends were 7 bases for V and 10 bases for J; bases not matched to a gene: 15. Per germline, CDR1 LGHNA and CDR2 YNFKEQ. This CDR3 comprises 14 residues. Here the CDR3 DNA reads TGTGCCAGCACCCAGGGAGCAAGGACAGGTCTCTACACCTTC. Its translation: CASTQGARTGLYTF.

The chain is built from TRBV30 and TRBJ1-2, with D hard to call. Germline CDR1 reads GTSNPN; CDR2 reads SVGIG (reference sequence). V lost 4 bases and J 4 bases, leaving 16 bases between the germline ends. The CDR3 runs 14 residues. This chain's CDR3 is CAWTRSPSTYGYTF. The CDR3 DNA reads as TGTGCCTGGACCAGGAGTCCCTCCACCTATGGCTACACCTTC.

The chain is built from TRBV7-2 and TRBJ1-4, with D unresolved. The CDR3 covers 14 residues. Trimming stripped 5 bases from V and 5 bases from J, with 12 bases between. The germline V gene has CDR1 SGHTA and CDR2 FQGNSA. CDR3 nucleotide sequence: TGTGCCAGCAGCAAAGGAGGGATGAATGAAAAACTGTTTTTT. Amino acids: CASSKGGMNEKLFF.

This clone occurred a few times. The rearrangement joins TRBV7-2 to TRBJ2-3; the D is unclear. CDR3 size: 13 residues. V was clipped by 5 bases and J by 0 bases, with 6 bases between them. Germline V gene data show CDR1 as SGHTA and CDR2 as FQGNSA. In DNA, the CDR3 is TGTGCCAGCAGCCGAGCTAGCACAGATACGCAGTATTTT. As protein: CASSRASTDTQYF.

The V call is TRBV7-2, the J call TRBJ1-2; weak D call: TRBD1 (6 bases). Looked up from germline, CDR1 is SGHTA and CDR2 is FQGNSA. V was clipped by 5 bases and J by 3 bases, with 13 bases between them. The CDR3 loop spans 14 amino acids. CDR3 nucleotide sequence: TGTGCCAGCAGCCCAAGGACAGTGGACTATGGCTACACCTTC. Translation gives CASSPRTVDYGYTF. Together with reference TRBV7-2 and TRBJ1-2, the CDR3 gives the full variable domain: GAGVSQSPSNKVTEKGKDVELRCDPISGHTALYWYRQSLGQGLEFLIYFQGNSAPDKSGLPSDRFSAERTGGSVSTLTIQRTQQEDSAVYLCASSPRTVDYGYTFGSGTRLTVV.

There are a few counts of this clone. This chain joins TRBV2 and TRBJ2-7; TRBD1 matches 11 bases. The CDR3 sequence is 14 residues long. V shed 6 bases, J shed 2 bases, and the junction held 3 bases outside the gene matches. Germline CDR1 SNHLY, CDR2 FYNNEI. CDR3 loop: CASSGTGGPYEQYF. CDR3 DNA: TGTGCCAGCAGCGGGACAGGGGGGCCCTACGAGCAGTACTTC.

This clone appeared once. Here the CDR3 reads CAWSVGLAGLYEQYF. CDR3 in DNA: TGTGCCTGGAGTGTAGGACTAGCGGGCCTCTACGAGCAGTACTTC. This chain joins TRBV30 and TRBJ2-7; 11 positions agree with TRBD2. V trimming: 0 bases; J trimming: 3 bases; junction bases outside the gene matches: 4. The CDR3 covers 15 residues. In germline, CDR1 is GTSNPN, CDR2 SVGIG (reference sequence). Filled out from reference TRBV30 and TRBJ2-7, the complete variable domain reads SQTIHQWPATLVQPVGSPLSLECTVEGTSNPNLYWYRQAAGRGLQLLFYSVGIGQISSEVPQNLSASRPQDRQFILSSKKLLLSDSGFYLCAWSVGLAGLYEQYFGPGTRLTVT.

This rearrangement joins TRBV4-3 to TRBJ2-2; TRBD2 might be the D (6 bases). Germline CDR1 is LGHNA and CDR2 is YSLEER. Trimming removed 2 bases at V and 1 base at J, with 14 bases between. There are 17 residues in the CDR3. The CDR3 loop reads CASSQRTGTLNTGELFF. CDR3 bases: TGCGCCAGCAGCCAACGAACCGGGACTCTGAACACCGGGGAGCTGTTTTTT.

This clone has more than one count but fewer than ten. This chain connects TRBV19 to TRBJ2-1; tentatively, D is TRBD1 (5 bases). The CDR3 has 18 residues. Germline V gene lookup returns CDR1 LNHDA and CDR2 SQIVND (reference sequence). Trimming left V 0 bases short and J 7 bases short, with 22 bases between. The CDR3 region is CASSIEVPLPRAGNEQFF. In nucleotides, the CDR3 is TGTGCCAGTAGTATAGAAGTTCCCCTCCCAAGGGCAGGGAATGAGCAGTTCTTC.

The chain combines TRBV2 with TRBJ2-3, with TRBD2 as a possible D gene (6 bases). The CDR3 covers 13 residues. Germline CDR1 SNHLY, CDR2 FYNNEI. Trimming took off 0 bases at V and 10 bases at J, with 11 bases between the two ends. The CDR3 region is CASSEAGGAPQYF. The CDR3 region has the DNA TGTGCCAGCAGTGAAGCAGGCGGGGCTCCGCAGTATTTT.

The rearrangement joins TRBV23-1 to TRBJ2-1; 7 positions agree with TRBD2. TRBV23-1 carries the ORF label, with uncertain function. The J segment lost 3 bases and the V segment lost 6 bases, leaving 2 bases of the junction unmatched. CDR3 length: 13 residues. CDR3 DNA: TGCGCCAGCAGGGGGGGGGTCTACAATGAGCAGTTCTTC. Amino acids: CASRGGVYNEQFF.

The gene calls are TRBV7-9 and TRBJ2-3; 7 nucleotides line up with TRBD1. V gave up 5 bases and J gave up 1 base; unmatched junction bases: 6. Germline CDR1 SEHNR, CDR2 FQNEAQ (reference sequence). This CDR3 is 15 amino acids long. The CDR3 DNA is TGTGCCAGCAGCCGTGACAGGGACGGCACAGATACGCAGTATTTT. Encoded protein: CASSRDRDGTDTQYF.

This chain uses TRBV25-1 with TRBJ1-2; no definite D call. V lost 3 bases and J 1 base, leaving 9 bases between the germline ends. The CDR3 extends over 14 amino acids. CDR1 is MGHDK, CDR2 SYGVNS, per germline. The CDR3: CASSEPGGNYGYTF. The CDR3 DNA follows: TGTGCCAGCAGTGAGCCAGGTGGTAACTATGGCTACACCTTC.

The V call is TRBV15, the J call TRBJ2-7, with D uncertain. The CDR3 totals 12 residues. Trimming left V 0 bases short and J 5 bases short, with 5 bases between. The germline V gene has CDR1 LNHNV and CDR2 YYDKDF (reference sequence). The CDR3 is CATSRDENEQYF. The CDR3 DNA reads as TGTGCCACCAGCAGAGATGAAAACGAGCAGTACTTC.

This clone was seen a handful of times. The rearrangement joins TRBV25-1 to TRBJ1-6; D unresolved. The CDR3 consists of 12 residues. Trimming pared 7 bases from V and 7 bases from J, leaving 8 bases between. Germline lookup yields CDR1 MGHDK and CDR2 SYGVNS. CDR3: CASTLGNSPLHF. CDR3 in DNA: TGTGCCAGCACCTTAGGGAATTCACCCCTCCACTTT.

This clone appeared a few times. J is TRBJ2-3 and V is TRBV19; no definite D call. There are 14 residues in the CDR3. The germline V and J ends were trimmed by 6 bases and 1 base, with 11 bases remaining between them. CDR1 LNHDA and CDR2 SQIVND come from the germline V gene (reference sequence). The CDR3 DNA follows: TGTGCCAGTAGCTCTACAGTTGGCACAGATACGCAGTATTTT. It specifies CASSSTVGTDTQYF.

The chain is built from TRBV30 and TRBJ2-7; 10 nucleotides line up with TRBD1. Trimming cost V 1 base and J 5 bases; bases outside gene matches: 5. The CDR3 extends over 14 amino acids. Per the germline V gene, CDR1 is GTSNPN and CDR2 is SVGIG (reference sequence). This CDR3 reads CAWSEGDRGNEQYF. Written as DNA, the CDR3 is TGTGCCTGGAGTGAGGGGGACAGGGGTAACGAGCAGTACTTC.

J is TRBJ2-1 and V is TRBV7-2; 8 bases line up with TRBD1. Trimming removed 2 bases from V and 15 bases from J; junction bases left unmatched: 6. This CDR3 has 12 residues. Germline CDR1 SGHTA, CDR2 FQGNSA. CDR3 in DNA: TGTGCCAGCAGCTTACGAGGACAGGGTAGGTTCTTC. This gives the protein CASSLRGQGRFF.

This clone was counted once. The chain employs TRBV27 and TRBJ1-6; D uncertain. Per the germline V gene, CDR1 is MNHEY and CDR2 is SMNVEV (reference sequence). The CDR3 sequence is 15 residues long. Trimming pared 3 bases from V and 8 bases from J, leaving 14 bases between. Here the CDR3 reads CASSLWLLPDSPLHF. CDR3 sequence (DNA): TGTGCCAGCAGTTTGTGGTTGCTACCTGATTCACCCCTCCACTTT.

Points on this clone: Other DNA sequences in the same sample also yield this CDR3. The V call is TRBV5-6, the J call TRBJ2-3; TRBD1 is a possible D gene (5 bases). V lost 0 bases to trimming and J lost 4 bases, with 6 bases between them. This CDR3 spans 13 amino acids. CDR1 is SGHDT, CDR2 YYEEEE, per germline. The CDR3 protein is CASSLVGPDTQYF. CDR3 DNA: TGTGCCAGCAGCTTGGTGGGGCCAGATACGCAGTATTTT. Complete variable domain (other parts from reference TRBV5-6 and TRBJ2-3): DAGVTQSPTHLIKTRGQQVTLRCSPKSGHDTVSWYQQALGQGPQFIFQYYEEEERQRGNFPDRFSGHQFPNYSSELNVNALLLGDSALYLCASSLVGPDTQYFGPGTRLTVL.